A selection of T cell receptor beta chains follows, all from one sample in a study of blood T cells in healthy people across ages. TCRdb passed the 5' RACE reads through MiXCR, listing each CDR3 protein once. Counted here are fewer than 2,000,000 distinct CDR3 sequences, about 35% occurring once; the ten biggest clones make up about 11%. The sequencing sample was made of blood. These receptors came from a woman in her twenties or thirties in good health. Both conserved end residues are part of each CDR3. Fields, in order: V gene, CDR3 length, D gene, clone size, J gene, CDR3 DNA, CDR3 protein. The D gene is left open where the match is weak. Rows give clone size only sometimes, using once, few, many, or a class for an expanded clone.

TRBV5-1,16,.,few,TRBJ1-2,TGCGCCAGCAGCTTATCCTCTTTGGTATATAAGGATGGCTACACCTTC,CASSLSSLVYKDGYTF
TRBV12-3/TRBV12-4,15,.,few,TRBJ1-5,TGTGCCAGCAGCTTGAGGGGGGCGAGCAATCAGCCCCAGCATTTT,CASSLRGASNQPQHF
TRBV7-3,15,TRBD1,.,TRBJ2-7,TGTGCCAGCAGCCAGAAGACAGGGGGAGGCTACGAGCAGTACTTC,CASSQKTGGGYEQYF
TRBV20-1,15,TRBD2,few,TRBJ2-5,TGCAGTGCTAGATCTCGACTAGCGGGAAAAGAGACCCAGTACTTC,CSARSRLAGKETQYF
TRBV4-1,13,.,.,TRBJ2-1,TGCGCCAGCAGCCAAGTGCCTTACAATGAGCAGTTCTTC,CASSQVPYNEQFF
TRBV15,13,TRBD1,.,TRBJ1-2,TGTGCCACCAGCACCGGACAGGGGCATGGCTACACCTTC,CATSTGQGHGYTF
TRBV29-1,17,TRBD1,many,TRBJ2-6,TGCAGCGTTGAAGGCAGGGGGCTTTTAACCGGGGCCAACGTCCTGACTTTC,CSVEGRGLLTGANVLTF
TRBV6-1,14,TRBD1,.,TRBJ1-2,TGTGCCAGCAGTGAAATGACCGCAGGGGGTGGCTACACCTTC,CASSEMTAGGGYTF
TRBV4-1,16,TRBD1,.,TRBJ1-2,TGCGCCAGCAGCCAGGATCAGACAGGGGGCTATGGGGGCTACACCTTC,CASSQDQTGGYGGYTF
TRBV11-2,15,.,few,TRBJ2-1,TGTGCCAGCAGCCCCTTACGGGGCGCCTACAATGAGCAGTTCTTC,CASSPLRGAYNEQFF
TRBV18,15,.,.,TRBJ1-2,TGTGCCAGCTCGCCCGGGACCCAGGATCTCTATGGCTACACCTTC,CASSPGTQDLYGYTF
TRBV28,19,.,.,TRBJ2-3,TGTGCCAGCAGTTTCCTGGCGGCGGGGGCCTCGTTTCGCACAGATACGCAGTATTTT,CASSFLAAGASFRTDTQYF
TRBV3-1,12,.,few,TRBJ2-7,TGTGCCGGCAGCCAGAGCCGCAACGAGCAGTACTTC,CAGSQSRNEQYF
TRBV28,14,.,few,TRBJ2-7,TGTGCCAGCAGTTTACAGACAGGACAATACGAGCAGTACTTC,CASSLQTGQYEQYF
TRBV6-5,13,.,.,TRBJ2-7,TGTGCCAGCACCACCCCCGGGGCGTACGAGCAGTACTTC,CASTTPGAYEQYF
TRBV27,11,.,.,TRBJ2-2,TGTGCCAGCACCAACACCGGGGAGCTGTTTTTT,CASTNTGELFF
TRBV5-1,14,.,many,TRBJ2-7,TGTGCCAGCAGCTTGGAAGACCGATCCTACGAGCAGTACTTC,CASSLEDRSYEQYF
TRBV20-1,14,TRBD1,few,TRBJ2-7,TGCAGTGCTACCACAGGGGCGGGCCCCTACGAGCAGTACTTC,CSATTGAGPYEQYF
TRBV20-1,15,.,few,TRBJ2-7,TGCAGTGCTAGAGATGATGAGGGAGCCCTCTACGAGCAGTACTTC,CSARDDEGALYEQYF
TRBV5-1,13,.,.,TRBJ1-1,TGCGCCAGCAGCTTCGGGGGGGTCCCTGAAGCTTTCTTT,CASSFGGVPEAFF
TRBV20-1,16,TRBD1,few,TRBJ2-3,TGCAGTGCTAGAGACCCACAGGGGGTTGGGGCAGATACGCAGTATTTT,CSARDPQGVGADTQYF
TRBV6-6,17,TRBD2,few,TRBJ2-2,TGTGCCACCCTTAAGGGGCCCGGCGGGGGGGTTACCGGGGAGCTGTTTTTT,CATLKGPGGGVTGELFF
TRBV19,16,TRBD2,.,TRBJ2-3,TGTGCCAGTAGTATTAAGAGGTGGACTAGCGCAGATACGCAGTATTTT,CASSIKRWTSADTQYF
TRBV28,12,.,.,TRBJ1-1,TGTACCAGCAGTTCCCGACGAGATGAAGCTTTCTTT,CTSSSRRDEAFF
TRBV12-3/TRBV12-4,16,TRBD2,.,TRBJ2-7,TGTGCCAGCAGTTTGACTAGCGGGGATTCCAACAATGAGCAGTACTTC,CASSLTSGDSNNEQYF
TRBV15,13,.,once,TRBJ2-1,TGTGCCACCAGCAGGTACACTGTCAATGAGCAGTTCTTC,CATSRYTVNEQFF
TRBV7-6,18,.,.,TRBJ1-1,TGTGCCAGCAGCTTAAATGCAGGGGTGGCCAGGGAGAGGACTGAAGCTTTCTTT,CASSLNAGVARERTEAFF
TRBV29-1,19,TRBD2,few,TRBJ2-1,TGCAGCGTTGAAGATCCACAAACGGTTGCGGGAGGTTTTTACAATGAGCAGTTCTTC,CSVEDPQTVAGGFYNEQFF
TRBV9,13,.,.,TRBJ2-2,TGTGCCAGCAGCGTAAATGTCAACGGGGAGCTGTTTTTT,CASSVNVNGELFF
TRBV12-3/TRBV12-4,13,.,many,TRBJ2-6,TGTGCCAGCAGCGCCGGGACGGGCCTGGTCCTGACTTTC,CASSAGTGLVLTF
TRBV27,15,TRBD2,many,TRBJ2-3,TGTGCCAGCAGTTTAGCAGCGGGAGGGCCCGATACGCAGTATTTT,CASSLAAGGPDTQYF
TRBV10-3,13,.,.,TRBJ2-7,TGTGCCATCAGTGAGGGATCCGGGTACGAGCAGTACTTC,CAISEGSGYEQYF
TRBV10-3,13,.,.,TRBJ1-2,TGTGCCATCAGTTCCACGACCGAGTATGGCTACACCTTC,CAISSTTEYGYTF
TRBV27,19,TRBD1,.,TRBJ2-6,TGTGCCAGCAGTGTCGCCAGGGGGCTGTCTTCCTCCGGGGCCAACGTCCTGACTTTC,CASSVARGLSSSGANVLTF
TRBV4-1,17,TRBD2,few,TRBJ2-7,TGCGCCAGCAGCCAGGTAGTAGCGGGAGTGATAACCTACGAGCAGTACTTC,CASSQVVAGVITYEQYF
TRBV20-1,15,.,few,TRBJ2-1,TGCAGTGCTAGAGAAGGGGCTAGCTCCTACAATGAGCAGTTCTTC,CSAREGASSYNEQFF